This entry describes one TCR beta chain. The specificity of this receptor is unknown. The input lacks base qualities; no much larger clone sits a single base away. Taken from the germline V gene, the CDR1 and CDR2 loops are MNHEY and SVGEGT. V is reduced by 5 bases and J by 5 bases, leaving a spacing of 16 bases between them. From cysteine to phenylalanine, the CDR3 is 15 amino acids long. The sequence is cut down to CDR3 DNA, 45 bases in frame from base 1. Amplification of TCR beta CDR3 regions was carried out from RNA transcripts. The first round of RT-PCR for the TCR CDR3 was performed with the HTBI primer set and the Qiagen OneStep RT-PCR kit. Libraries were constructed in a second round of multiplex PCR, after which size selection and purification were performed. The libraries were sequenced on an Illumina HiSeq2000 using paired-end 100 bp reads. Concerning the study's data processing: SOAPnuke was used to process the raw data, with reads discarded if the reads contained adapters or uncalled bases, had a mean Phred below 15, or lacked an exact constant-primer or identifier match. High-quality paired reads were merged using COPE v1.2.5, and each unique nucleotide sequence was defined as a clonotype. Clonotypes were aligned to IMGT TRBV, TRBD and TRBJ reference segments using MiTCR v1.1. Only V-J combinations with frequency above 0.0001, covering approximately 99% of repertoires, were analysed. A TCS score was defined as the ratio between F50 (clonal expansion) and ExV (chaos), using BLOSUM62-based TCRdist between CDR3 peptides within each V-J. Welch's t-statistics and random forest reduced around 520 V-J features to some 14, which were used in a naive Bayes classifier (R e1071). TCRdb reprocessed the public reads (quality trimming at Q25 with fastp, clone calling with MiXCR) and kept in-frame beta chains. Here each entry gathers all rows of one CDR3 protein and keeps the most common genes and DNA. The V and J calls come from TCRdb's annotation, not from the publication. The sample table contains about 700,000 distinct CDR3 sequences; only one count was recorded for 12% to 15% of them. Of the sample, more than 8.5% is held by the ten largest clones.

Stable Graves' hyperthyroidism was defined as the absence of progression to ophthalmopathy over 18 months of follow-up. The hyperthyroidism patients were between 18 and 65 years old and newly diagnosed, with a disease duration of less than 2 months. Exclusion was applied to patients with uncontrolled infections, other autoimmune diseases, pregnancy or lactation. Diagnoses were established on the basis of clinical symptoms, serum thyroxine and TRAb, thyroid ultrasound, and orbital computed tomography. Ficoll-Paque density gradient centrifugation was used to isolate PBMCs from around 10 ml of fresh peripheral blood. Trizol reagent was used to extract total RNA, and RNA quality was then checked on an Agilent 2100 Bioanalyzer. This specimen belongs to a study of T cells in Graves' hyperthyroidism and ophthalmopathy (dated by TCRdb to the late 2010s). About the study as a whole: Peripheral blood samples were taken at initial diagnosis, before any treatment was given. TCR V-J signatures able to tell the groups apart were searched for in a discovery cohort of 90 to 100 patients, of whom more than 40 had Graves' ophthalmopathy and 55 to 60 had stable Graves' hyperthyroidism. Prospective prediction of ophthalmopathy was tested in an independent validation cohort consisting of roughly 20 hyperthyroidism patients and about 17 patients who later progressed to ophthalmopathy. The approximately 98 discovery patients were randomly divided into training and test sets at a 7:3 ratio. In about 6 Graves' hyperthyroidism patients, the study also compared T-cell repertoires from thyroid tissue with T-cell repertoires from blood. After sampling, hyperthyroidism patients received methimazole starting at 30 mg daily, and ophthalmopathy patients received high-dose intravenous methylprednisolone. TCR Vbeta CDR3 sequencing of roughly 140 peripheral blood samples (43 ophthalmopathy, over 70 hyperthyroidism and approximately 17 progressor patients) is reported in the paper. The paper as a whole reports these results and caveats: Sample size was not statistically predetermined, and blinding of investigators to group allocation was not performed. Ophthalmopathy was separated from stable hyperthyroidism by a 13 V-J signature model, with approximately 89% sensitivity and about 81% specificity obtained in cross-validation and 80%/75% obtained in testing. In validation, the model predicted progression to ophthalmopathy a median of 6.5 months before onset, with approximately 68% sensitivity and about 72% specificity. Blood samples also contained most of the expanded thyroid clonotypes (frequency above 0.001), which suggests that blood repertoires may reflect thyroid immune responses.

The rearranged segments are TRBV6-2 or TRBV6-3 and TRBJ2-1; matching of 6 bases hints at TRBD2 as the D gene. The sequenced sample consisted of blood. The source of this sequence is a woman aged 18 to 35 with Graves' hyperthyroidism. The CDR3 region has the sequence CASSPTGGNHNEQFF. The DNA reads as follows: TGTGCCAGCAGTCCTACCGGCGGGAACCACAATGAGCAGTTCTTC.